The rows below give T cell receptor beta chains drawn from one sample of a study of OX40 agonist ivuxolimab in advanced cancers. Clones were sequenced by immunoSEQ multiplex PCR, and TCRdb holds only the in-frame ones, with some missing. The data show over 30,000 clones, around three quarters seen once. This specimen was CD4+ or CD8+ T cells sorted from blood, taken in a trial of the OX40 agonist ivuxolimab. The receptors shown here come from an adult with an advanced solid tumor such as melanoma, head and neck, liver or kidney cancer. CDR3s include the opening cysteine and the closing phenylalanine or tryptophan. Each record gives: J gene, clone size, V gene, D gene, CDR3 protein, CDR3 DNA. D genes are given only for firm matches. Clone sizes are given selectively: once, few, many, or a class where the clone is expanded.

TRBJ1-1,NA,TRBV9,NA,CASSVGSRRTDTEAFF,TGTGCCAGCAGCGTAGGTTCAAGGAGGACGGACACTGAAGCTTTCTTT
TRBJ1-2,few,TRBV5-8,NA,CASTSRTGNGYTF,TGTGCCAGCACTTCTCGGACTGGCAATGGCTACACCTTC
TRBJ1-2,NA,TRBV19,NA,CASRIGGTGSYYGYTF,TGTGCCAGTAGGATAGGTGGTACGGGGAGTTACTATGGCTACACCTTC
TRBJ2-3,NA,TRBV2,TRBD1,CASRGQGVGTDTQYF,TGTGCCAGCAGAGGACAGGGGGTCGGGACAGATACGCAGTATTTT
TRBJ2-6,NA,TRBV5-1,TRBD1,CASSARTGVGANVLTF,TGCGCCAGCAGCGCCAGGACAGGGGTTGGGGCCAACGTCCTGACTTTC
TRBJ2-1,NA,TRBV9,TRBD1,CASSTSGTGYYNEQFF,TGTGCCAGCAGCACCTCCGGGACAGGATACTACAATGAGCAGTTCTTC
TRBJ1-2,once,TRBV9,NA,CASSGHRRAVSDYTF,TGTGCCAGCAGCGGCCATCGACGAGCAGTATCTGACTACACCTTC
TRBJ2-5,NA,TRBV10-2,NA,CASSERGRQETQYF,TGCGCCAGCAGTGAGCGGGGTAGGCAAGAGACCCAGTACTTC
TRBJ1-1,once,TRBV6-1,TRBD1,CASRIFETGPTEAFF,TGTGCCAGCAGGATTTTTGAGACAGGGCCCACTGAAGCTTTCTTT
TRBJ2-7,NA,TRBV11-2,TRBD2,CASSTGLATYEQYF,TGTGCCAGCAGCACGGGACTAGCTACGTACGAGCAGTACTTC
TRBJ1-3,few,TRBV2,NA,CASRREDSPGNTIYF,TGTGCCAGCAGGAGGGAGGACAGCCCTGGAAACACCATATATTTT
TRBJ2-7,NA,TRBV6-1,TRBD1,CAIKGQGFSEQYF,TGTGCCATCAAGGGACAGGGTTTCTCCGAGCAGTACTTC
TRBJ1-4,NA,TRBV6-7,NA,CARINEKLFF,TGTGCCAGGATTAATGAAAAACTGTTTTTT
TRBJ2-3,NA,TRBV9,NA,CASSVGQGDTQYF,TGTGCCAGCAGCGTAGGTCAGGGCGATACGCAGTATTTT
TRBJ1-1,NA,TRBV2,NA,CASNLMLGNTEAFF,TGTGCCAGCAACCTAATGCTGGGGAACACTGAAGCTTTCTTT
TRBJ1-1,NA,TRBV2,NA,CASSGGRDTEAFF,TGTGCCAGCAGTGGAGGGAGGGACACTGAAGCTTTCTTT
TRBJ2-4,NA,TRBV6-5,NA,CASSFRGQAKNIQYF,TGTGCCAGCAGTTTTCGGGGTCAGGCCAAAAACATTCAGTACTTC
TRBJ1-6,NA,TRBV5-1,TRBD1,CASSLGTGATLHF,TGCGCCAGCAGCTTGGGGACAGGTGCAACCCTCCACTTT
TRBJ2-1,few,TRBV7-2,TRBD2,CASSLWRGGNNEQFF,TGTGCCAGCAGCTTATGGCGGGGGGGCAACAATGAGCAGTTCTTC
TRBJ1-3,NA,TRBV5-1,NA,CASSLEQSGNTIYF,TGCGCCAGCAGCTTGGAACAGAGCGGAAACACCATATATTTT
TRBJ1-1,NA,TRBV6-5,TRBD1,CASSYRQGGNTEAFF,TGTGCCAGCAGTTACCGACAGGGTGGGAACACTGAAGCTTTCTTT
TRBJ1-1,NA,TRBV6-5,NA,CASSYAPGTEAFF,TGTGCCAGCAGTTACGCACCCGGAACTGAAGCTTTCTTT
TRBJ1-1,NA,TRBV7-9,TRBD1,CASSSGQAGTEAFF,TGTGCCAGCAGCTCAGGACAGGCGGGAACTGAAGCTTTCTTT
TRBJ1-4,NA,TRBV6-5,NA,CASSYGSNEKLFF,TGTGCCAGCAGTTACGGCAGCAATGAAAAACTGTTTTTT
TRBJ2-2,NA,TRBV10-1,NA,CATSGQGNTGELFF,TGCGCCACTAGCGGACAGGGGAACACCGGGGAGCTGTTTTTT
TRBJ2-1,NA,TRBV18,NA,CASSWNTRSDEQFF,TGTGCCAGCTCATGGAACACCCGGTCGGATGAGCAGTTCTTC
TRBJ2-5,once,TRBV5-1,NA,CASSLEGHNTETQYF,TGCGCCAGCAGCTTGGAAGGGCACAACACGGAGACCCAGTACTTC
TRBJ1-4,NA,TRBV9,TRBD1,CASSGPTGKLFF,TGTGCCAGCAGCGGACCGACAGGGAAACTGTTTTTT
TRBJ2-3,NA,TRBV4-1,NA,CASSQDPLGVDTQYF,TGCGCCAGCAGCCAAGATCCCCTCGGGGTAGATACGCAGTATTTT
TRBJ1-2,NA,TRBV14,TRBD1,CASSLDRVRGYTF,TGTGCCAGCAGCCTCGACAGGGTCCGTGGCTACACCTTC
TRBJ2-7,NA,TRBV2,TRBD1,CASRDRIYEQYF,TGTGCCAGCAGGGACAGGATCTACGAGCAGTACTTC
TRBJ1-2,few,TRBV10-3,NA,CAISPREDGYTF,TGTGCCATCAGTCCCAGGGAAGATGGCTACACCTTC
TRBJ2-3,NA,TRBV30,NA,CAWSLFTDTQYF,TGTGCCTGGAGTCTATTCACAGATACGCAGTATTTT
TRBJ2-7,NA,TRBV6-8,NA,CASEPTVERLGLSYEQYF,TGTGCCAGCGAACCGACCGTAGAACGGCTGGGGTTGTCCTACGAGCAGTACTTC
TRBJ2-3,once,TRBV10-3,TRBD2,CAISTGRGGGTDTQYF,TGTGCCATCAGCACAGGGCGGGGGGGCGGCACAGATACGCAGTATTTT
TRBJ2-3,NA,TRBV27,TRBD1,CASHNEGGRTDTQYF,TGTGCCAGCCATAATGAAGGGGGCAGGACAGATACGCAGTATTTT
TRBJ1-2,NA,TRBV7-9,NA,CASSLGGPRSSNYGYTF,TGTGCCAGCAGCTTAGGTGGGCCCAGAAGCTCTAACTATGGCTACACCTTC
TRBJ1-5,NA,TRBV25-1,NA,CASSEYGGYSNQPQHF,TGTGCCAGCAGTGAATATGGAGGGTACAGCAATCAGCCCCAGCATTTT
TRBJ1-5,NA,TRBV11-2,NA,CASSVGVGRSNQPQHF,TGTGCCAGCAGCGTAGGCGTAGGGAGGAGCAATCAGCCCCAGCATTTT
TRBJ1-5,NA,TRBV2,NA,CASSEAEGLPQHF,TGTGCCAGCAGTGAAGCTGAGGGGCTTCCCCAGCATTTT
TRBJ1-2,few,TRBV7-9,TRBD1,CASSPSEQGAHGYTF,TGTGCCAGCAGCCCAAGTGAACAGGGGGCACATGGCTACACCTTC
TRBJ2-3,NA,TRBV6-1,NA,CASGSRGHTDTQYF,TGTGCCAGCGGAAGCAGGGGTCACACAGATACGCAGTATTTT
TRBJ1-4,once,TRBV18,NA,CASSPGTEKLFF,TGTGCCAGCTCACCAGGTACCGAAAAACTGTTTTTT
TRBJ2-5,few,TRBV19,NA,CASSIASGVQETQYF,TGTGCCAGTAGTATAGCGTCGGGGGTTCAAGAGACCCAGTACTTC
TRBJ2-7,NA,TRBV4-2,NA,CASSQTSSASSYEQYF,TGTGCCAGCAGCCAAACCTCTAGCGCTAGCTCCTACGAGCAGTACTTC
TRBJ2-1,NA,TRBV6-5,TRBD1,CASSYIPQGRDEQFF,TGTGCCAGCAGTTACATACCACAGGGGCGGGATGAGCAGTTCTTC
TRBJ1-1,few,TRBV28,NA,CASSPQLEYTEAFF,TGTGCCAGCAGTCCACAGTTAGAGTACACTGAAGCTTTCTTT
TRBJ1-1,NA,TRBV2,TRBD1,CASLFGQGRTEAFF,TGTGCCAGCCTATTCGGACAGGGAAGAACTGAAGCTTTCTTT
TRBJ2-2,NA,TRBV5-1,NA,CASSPRTDTGELFF,TGCGCCAGCAGTCCCCGGACCGACACCGGGGAGCTGTTTTTT
TRBJ2-7,NA,TRBV25-1,NA,CASSEQTNSLEQYF,TGTGCCAGCAGTGAACAAACAAACAGCCTCGAGCAGTACTTC
TRBJ2-1,NA,TRBV10-2,TRBD1,CASSGSTGNAYNEQFF,TGCGCCAGCAGTGGCTCGACAGGGAACGCCTACAATGAGCAGTTCTTC
TRBJ2-5,NA,TRBV11-2,TRBD2,CASAGGVQETQYF,TGTGCCAGCGCTGGGGGGGTGCAAGAGACCCAGTACTTC
TRBJ1-2,few,TRBV18,NA,CASSRNGDGYTF,TGTGCCAGCTCACGAAATGGGGATGGCTACACCTTC
TRBJ2-3,NA,TRBV30,TRBD1,CAWTSRPNKRQGESTDTQYF,TGTGCCTGGACCAGCAGACCCAACAAGAGACAGGGGGAAAGCACAGATACGCAGTATTTT
TRBJ1-5,NA,TRBV28,TRBD1,CASSPGQGSNQPQHF,TGTGCCAGCAGTCCGGGACAGGGTTCCAATCAGCCCCAGCATTTT
TRBJ2-2,once,TRBV6-5,TRBD2,CASKRGSTGELFF,TGTGCCAGCAAGCGGGGTTCTACCGGGGAGCTGTTTTTT
TRBJ2-1,NA,TRBV5-1,NA,CASSLEGDPYNEQFF,TGCGCCAGCAGCTTGGAAGGGGACCCTTACAATGAGCAGTTCTTC
TRBJ2-2,NA,TRBV30,NA,CAWSRALNGELFF,TGTGCCTGGAGTCGGGCGCTGAACGGGGAGCTGTTTTTT
TRBJ1-2,NA,TRBV15,NA,CATSLTGLLSEGYTF,TGTGCCACCAGCCTGACAGGTTTACTTTCAGAGGGCTACACCTTC